This T cell receptor beta chain derives from a study of CD8 T cells in Susac syndrome. The CDR3 covers 15 residues. CDR1 and CDR2 from the germline V gene are LNHDA and SQIVND (reference sequence). Between the trimmed V and J ends, which lost 5 bases and 6 bases, there was a span of 20 bases. RNA was extracted with the RNeasy kit, and a quantity of roughly 0.5 to 1 ug was reverse transcribed using random hexamers. TCRdb fed the immunoSEQ multiplex PCR reads into MiXCR, producing one record per CDR3 protein. The sample carries 50,000 to 60,000 distinct CDR3 sequences, approximately 90% recorded once. The clonotype was recovered from a human donor in good health. The sequencing input was CD8+ T cells from PBMCs. The rearrangement links TRBV19 to TRBJ2-7; tentative D call: TRBD1 (7 bases). CDR3 region: CASSPGGADRVEQYF. As DNA, the CDR3 is TGTGCCAGTAGTCCCGGGGGTGCCGACAGGGTCGAGCAGTACTTC.